This T cell receptor beta chain was documented in a study of vaccination effects on CD4 cells after COVID-19 (dated by TCRdb to about 2022). For the wider study: Each participant received two doses of an mRNA SARS-CoV-2 vaccine, either BNT162b2 or mRNA-1273. The study compared SARS-CoV-2 spike-specific CD4+ TCR repertoires before and after mRNA vaccination in COVID-19 convalescent patients and infection-naive vaccine recipients. Cultures from other donors in the study were sequenced with the Oncomine TCR Beta short-read assay on an Illumina iSeq 100. A total of roughly 9 COVID-19 convalescent patients and a handful of SARS-CoV-2-naive healthy vaccine recipients were included in the full study.

The full study reports these points: Among healthy vaccine recipients, nearly all vaccine-induced clones were SARS-CoV-2 mono-reactive, and just 1 of 255 was cross-reactive with common cold coronaviruses. Marked clonal contraction was observed in both infection-induced and vaccine-induced clones at late post-vaccination timepoints, consistent with waning T cell responses. The study was limited by a small number of convalescent patients and lacked early post-infection timepoints.

The method behind the library was the immunoSEQ multiplex PCR assay. DNA from the cultured, isolated CD4+ T cells was subjected to TCR beta CDR3 sequencing. Per the source publication's procedure: Non-productive TCR sequences were discarded, and reads were trimmed to the CDR3 region, with only CDR3s of 7 or more amino acids retained. Antigen-specific clonotypes were identified using the MANAFEST web app by comparison of expansion in peptide wells against reference cultures. Positive clones required FDR<0.05 expansion versus reference and all other wells, odds ratio above 5, and frequency above 0.1% in two replicate wells. Cross-reactive clonotypes were defined as significantly expanded in SARS-CoV-2 spike wells and in at least one common cold coronavirus spike condition. CDR3 similarity was assessed by Levenshtein distance with the stringdist R package, and unrooted trees were built with ape in R 3.6.1. The table comes from immuneACCESS by way of TCRdb, which keeps in-frame sequences with V and J called. Part of the clones is missing from these tables; in studies checked, under half for an unresolved V gene and the rest for unknown reasons. V and J calls and clone size are as listed in that table; D and trimming were resolved from the DNA. This sample is represented by about 14,000 clones; approximately 82% of them were singletons. The ten largest account for roughly 26% of the sample.

From the germline V gene (reference sequence), CDR1 is SEHNR and CDR2 is FQNEAQ. Counted from cysteine to phenylalanine, this CDR3 has 13 amino acids. Only the CDR3 portion is preserved as DNA: 39 bases, with reading frame beginning at the first base. V and J are truncated by 5 bases and 8 bases respectively, leaving an intervening sequence of 13 bases. To note about this clone: It lacks a known antigen. The input lacks base qualities; no much larger clone sits a single base away.

The ViraFEST assay stimulated PBMC with viral peptide pools and then used TCR sequencing to identify antigen-specific CD4+ T cell clonotypes by expansion. After around 11 days of culture, CD4+ T cells were isolated with the EasySep CD4+ T cell isolation kit. Negative nucleocapsid antibody results before and after vaccination confirmed that the healthy vaccine recipients had no prior SARS-CoV-2 infection. A few million PBMC per well were cultured in IMDM with around 5% human AB serum, around 10 IU/ml IL-2 and gentamicin, plus 10 ug/ml peptides. On days 3 and 7, half of the culture medium was replaced with fresh IL-2-containing medium. Unless noted otherwise, every peptide stimulation condition was cultured in triplicate wells. Using Ficoll-Paque Plus gradient centrifugation, PBMC were separated from whole blood and then either used fresh or cryopreserved at -140C. The spike proteins of SARS-CoV-2 and of the common cold coronaviruses HCoV-NL63, HCoV-OC43 and HCoV-229E were spanned by overlapping peptide pools. The QIAamp micro DNA kit was used to extract genomic DNA from the cultured CD4+ T cells.

The chain is encoded by TRBV7-9 joined to TRBJ2-1, with the identity of the D gene unclear. This clonotype was sampled from a human donor who received a COVID-19 vaccine. The sample was CD4+ T cells from PBMCs cultured with HCoV-229E spike peptides, taken before COVID-19 vaccination. What the cell subset or site label conveys for this sample: HCoV-229E spike overlapping peptide pool stimulation. The CDR3: CASSRESRDEQFF. The DNA sequence reads TGTGCCAGCAGCCGCGAGAGTCGGGATGAGCAGTTCTTC. The reference TRBV7-9 and TRBJ2-1 proteins fill in what lies around the CDR3, so the full variable domain reads DTGVSQNPRHKITKRGQNVTFRCDPISEHNRLYWYRQTLGQGPEFLTYFQNEAQLEKSRLLSDRFSAERPKGSFSTLEIQRTEQGDSAMYLCASSRESRDEQFFGPGTRLTVL.